This T cell receptor (beta chain) was retrieved from a study of blood T cell repertoires in COVID-19. Study background: T cells, B-cell-depleted T cells, or PBMCs provided the cDNA or gDNA that served as material.

Germline CDR1 is GTSNPN and CDR2 is SVGIG (reference sequence). V dropped 2 bases and J dropped 0; count of bases not matched to a gene: 3. This CDR3 region has 15 residues. TCRdb's table, derived via immunoSEQ multiplex PCR, lists solely in-frame clones and lacks some. The sample contains under 200,000 clones, about nine tenths of which appear only once. The specimen was peripheral blood. This receptor was obtained from a man between 18 and 35 years old with active or convalescent COVID-19. The chain links TRBV30 to TRBJ2-1, with 8 bases identical to TRBD2. CDR3 coding DNA: TGTGCCTGGAGTCGGCGGGGGGCCTCCTACAATGAGCAGTTCTTC. The encoded protein is CAWSRRGASYNEQFF.